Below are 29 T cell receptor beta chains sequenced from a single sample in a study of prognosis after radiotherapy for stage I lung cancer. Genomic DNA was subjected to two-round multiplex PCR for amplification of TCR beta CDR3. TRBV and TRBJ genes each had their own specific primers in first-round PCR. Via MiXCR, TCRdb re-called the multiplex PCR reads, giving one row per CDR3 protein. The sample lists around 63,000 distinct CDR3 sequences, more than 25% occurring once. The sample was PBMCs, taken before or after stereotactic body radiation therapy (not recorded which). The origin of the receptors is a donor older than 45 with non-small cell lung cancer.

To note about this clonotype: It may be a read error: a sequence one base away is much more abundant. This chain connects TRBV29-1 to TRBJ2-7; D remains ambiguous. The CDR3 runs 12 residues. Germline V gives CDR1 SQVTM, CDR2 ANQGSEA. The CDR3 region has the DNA TGCAGCGTTGGAACTGCGTCCTACGATCAGTACTTC. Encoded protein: CSVGTASYDQYF.

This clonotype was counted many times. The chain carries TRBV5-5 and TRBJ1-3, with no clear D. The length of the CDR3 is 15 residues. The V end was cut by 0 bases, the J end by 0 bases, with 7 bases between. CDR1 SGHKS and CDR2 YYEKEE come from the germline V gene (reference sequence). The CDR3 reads CASSLAGISGNTIYF. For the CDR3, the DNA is TGTGCCAGCAGCTTGGCGGGGATCTCTGGAAACACCATATATTTT.

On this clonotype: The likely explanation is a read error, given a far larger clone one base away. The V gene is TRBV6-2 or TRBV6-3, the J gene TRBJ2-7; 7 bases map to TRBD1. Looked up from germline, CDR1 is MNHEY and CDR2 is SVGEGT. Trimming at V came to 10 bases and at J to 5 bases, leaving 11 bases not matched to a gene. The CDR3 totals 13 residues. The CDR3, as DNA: TGTGCCACCAACCGGGACAGTGTGGACGAGCAGTACTTC. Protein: CATNRDSVDEQYF.

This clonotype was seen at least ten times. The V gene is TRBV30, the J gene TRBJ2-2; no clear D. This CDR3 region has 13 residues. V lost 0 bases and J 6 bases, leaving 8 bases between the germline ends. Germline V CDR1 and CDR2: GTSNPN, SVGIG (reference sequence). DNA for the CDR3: TGTGCCTGGAGTGTGAAACCTTCCGGGGAGCTGTTTTTT. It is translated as CAWSVKPSGELFF.

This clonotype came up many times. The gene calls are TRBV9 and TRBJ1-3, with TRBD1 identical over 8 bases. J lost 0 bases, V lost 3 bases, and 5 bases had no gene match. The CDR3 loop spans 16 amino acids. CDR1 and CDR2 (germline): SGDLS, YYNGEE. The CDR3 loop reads CASSETGATSGNTIYF. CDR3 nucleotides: TGTGCCAGCAGCGAGACAGGGGCTACCTCTGGAAACACCATATATTTT. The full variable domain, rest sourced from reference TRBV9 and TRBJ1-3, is DSGVTQTPKHLITATGQRVTLRCSPRSGDLSVYWYQQSLDQGLQFLIQYYNGEERAKGNILERFSAQQFPDLHSELNLSSLELGDSALYFCASSETGATSGNTIYFGEGSWLTVV.

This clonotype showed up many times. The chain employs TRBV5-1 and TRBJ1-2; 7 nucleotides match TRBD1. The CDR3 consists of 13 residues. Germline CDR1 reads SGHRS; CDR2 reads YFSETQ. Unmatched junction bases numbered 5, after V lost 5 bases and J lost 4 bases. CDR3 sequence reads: CASRQGGLYGYTF. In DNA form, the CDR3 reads TGCGCCAGCAGGCAGGGGGGCCTCTATGGCTACACCTTC.

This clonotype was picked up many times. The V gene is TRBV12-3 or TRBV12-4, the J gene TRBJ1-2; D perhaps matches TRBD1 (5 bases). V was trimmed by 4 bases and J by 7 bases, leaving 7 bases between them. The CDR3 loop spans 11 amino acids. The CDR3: CASSSGAGYTF. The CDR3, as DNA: TGTGCCAGCAGTTCCGGGGCTGGCTACACCTTC.

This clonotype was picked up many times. The CDR3 DNA is TGCGCCAGCAGCCAGTGGGGCGGCGCGAATCAGCCCCAGCATTTT. It yields the protein CASSQWGGANQPQHF. The V and J genes are TRBV4-1 and TRBJ1-5; D perhaps matches TRBD1 (5 bases). CDR3 size: 15 residues. V was trimmed by 3 bases and J by 4 bases, leaving 13 bases between them. CDR1 is MGHRA, CDR2 YSYEKL, per germline.

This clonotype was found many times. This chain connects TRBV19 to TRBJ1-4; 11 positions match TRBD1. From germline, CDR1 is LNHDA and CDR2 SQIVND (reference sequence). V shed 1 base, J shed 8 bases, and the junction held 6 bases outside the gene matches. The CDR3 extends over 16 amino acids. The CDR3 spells CASSIAGQGAREKLFF. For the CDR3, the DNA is TGTGCCAGTAGTATAGCCGGACAGGGGGCGCGCGAAAAACTGTTTTTT.

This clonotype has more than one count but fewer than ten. DNA of the CDR3: TGCGCCAGCAGCCAAGACGCCCCCACCCGGAGTAGTTTGTACACTGAAGCTTTCTTT. Translated, it gives CASSQDAPTRSSLYTEAFF. The chain employs TRBV4-3 and TRBJ1-1; no clear D. V shed 0 bases and J shed 3 bases, with 23 bases lying between them. The CDR3 contains 19 residues. The germline gives CDR1 LGHNA, CDR2 YSLEER.

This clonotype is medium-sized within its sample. The CDR3 DNA sequence: TGTGCCAGCAGTGATCCCTTAGTTAATTCACCCCTCCACTTT. Translated, it gives CASSDPLVNSPLHF. This chain joins TRBV6-1 and TRBJ1-6; D gene uncertain. Germline loops: CDR1 MNHNS, CDR2 SASEGT. The CDR3 is 14 residues long. The V end lost 3 bases, the J end lost 6 bases, and 9 bases lay between the germline ends.

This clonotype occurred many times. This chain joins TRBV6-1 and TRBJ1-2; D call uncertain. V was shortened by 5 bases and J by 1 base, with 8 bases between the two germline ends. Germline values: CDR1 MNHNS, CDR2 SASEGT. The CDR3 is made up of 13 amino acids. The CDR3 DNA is TGTGCCAGCAGTCGATACGTTAACTATGGCTACACCTTC. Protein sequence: CASSRYVNYGYTF.

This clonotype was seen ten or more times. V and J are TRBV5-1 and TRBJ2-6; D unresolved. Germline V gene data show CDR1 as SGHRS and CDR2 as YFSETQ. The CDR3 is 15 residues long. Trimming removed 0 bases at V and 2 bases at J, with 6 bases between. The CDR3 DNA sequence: TGCGCCAGCAGCTTGGCGGCAGCTGGGGCCAACGTCCTGACTTTC. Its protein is CASSLAAAGANVLTF.

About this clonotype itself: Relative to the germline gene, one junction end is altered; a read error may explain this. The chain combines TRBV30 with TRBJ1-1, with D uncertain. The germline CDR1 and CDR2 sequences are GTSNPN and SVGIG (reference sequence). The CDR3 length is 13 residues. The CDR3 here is CAVSAWLNTEDFF. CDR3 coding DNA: TGTGCCGTATCCGCCTGGCTCAACACTGAAGATTTCTTT.

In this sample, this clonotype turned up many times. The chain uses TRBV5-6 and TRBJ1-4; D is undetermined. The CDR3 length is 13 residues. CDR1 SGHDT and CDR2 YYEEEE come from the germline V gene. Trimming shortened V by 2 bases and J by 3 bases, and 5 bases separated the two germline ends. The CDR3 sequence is CASSFGPNEKLFF. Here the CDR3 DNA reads TGTGCCAGCAGCTTTGGGCCTAATGAAAAACTGTTTTTT.

DNA for the CDR3: TGTGCCAGTAGGCTAAAAGGGGTGGGCACAGATACGCAGTATTTT. This encodes CASRLKGVGTDTQYF. The V gene is TRBV19, the J gene TRBJ2-3, with D possibly matching TRBD1 (5 bases). The CDR3 covers 15 residues. V was clipped by 6 bases and J by 1 base, with 14 bases between them. The germline V gene encodes CDR1 LNHDA and CDR2 SQIVND (reference sequence).

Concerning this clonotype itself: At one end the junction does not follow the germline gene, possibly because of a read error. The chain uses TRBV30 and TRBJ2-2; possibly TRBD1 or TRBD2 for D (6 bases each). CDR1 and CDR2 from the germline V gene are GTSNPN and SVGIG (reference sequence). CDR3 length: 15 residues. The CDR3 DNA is TGTGCCTGTACGAGGACGGGGGCAGGCACCGTGGAGCTGTTTTTT. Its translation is CACTRTGAGTVELFF.

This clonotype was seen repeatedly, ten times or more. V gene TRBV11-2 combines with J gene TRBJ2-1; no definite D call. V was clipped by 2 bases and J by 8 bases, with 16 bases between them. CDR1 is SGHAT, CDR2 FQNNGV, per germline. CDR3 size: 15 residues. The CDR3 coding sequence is TGTGCCAGCAGCTTAAAGCTGGGGAATCAGTATGAGCAGTTCTTC. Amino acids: CASSLKLGNQYEQFF.

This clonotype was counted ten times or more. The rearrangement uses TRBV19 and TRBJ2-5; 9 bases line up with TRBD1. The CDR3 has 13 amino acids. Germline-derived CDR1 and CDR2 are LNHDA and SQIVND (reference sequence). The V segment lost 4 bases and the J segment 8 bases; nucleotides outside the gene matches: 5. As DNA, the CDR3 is TGTGCCAGTAGTACAGGGACAGGGCGTACCCAGTACTTC. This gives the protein CASSTGTGRTQYF.

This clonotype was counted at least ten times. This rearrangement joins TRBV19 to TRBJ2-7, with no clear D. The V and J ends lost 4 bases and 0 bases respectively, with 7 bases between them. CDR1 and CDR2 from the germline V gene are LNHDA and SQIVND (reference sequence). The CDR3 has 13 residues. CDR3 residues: CASSNGLSYEQYF. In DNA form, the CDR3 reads TGTGCCAGTAGTAACGGCCTCTCCTACGAGCAGTACTTC.

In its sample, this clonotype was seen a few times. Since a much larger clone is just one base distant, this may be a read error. CDR3 coding DNA: TGTGCCAACAGTGAAACGACCAGGGAGTATTTT. It encodes CANSETTREYF. The V and J genes are TRBV2 and TRBJ2-3; possibly TRBD1 for D (5 bases). This CDR3 region has 11 residues. CDR1 is SNHLY and CDR2 is FYNNEI in the germline V gene. Filled out from reference TRBV2 and TRBJ2-3, the complete variable domain reads EPEVTQTPSHQVTQMGQEVILRCVPISNHLYFYWYRQILGQKVEFLVSFYNNEISEKSEIFDDQFSVERPDGSNFTLKIRSTKLEDSAMYFCANSETTREYFGPGTRLTVL.

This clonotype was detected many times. DNA for the CDR3: TGCAGTGCAATACCCAGGGGGCGCCTTAGTGGCTACACCTTC. This gives the protein CSAIPRGRLSGYTF. V is TRBV20-1 and J is TRBJ1-2, with 8 bases that match TRBD1. With 6 bases clipped from V and 7 bases from J, the junction kept 13 bases outside the gene matches. The CDR3 is 14 amino acids. Looked up from germline, CDR1 is DFQATT and CDR2 is SNEGSKA (reference sequence).

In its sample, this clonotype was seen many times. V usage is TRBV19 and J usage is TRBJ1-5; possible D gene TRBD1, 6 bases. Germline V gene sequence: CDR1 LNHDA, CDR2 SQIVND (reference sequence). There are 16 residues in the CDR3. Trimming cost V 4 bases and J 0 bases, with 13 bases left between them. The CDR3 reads CASSTEQGISNQPQHF. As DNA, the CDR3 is TGTGCCAGTAGTACCGAACAGGGTATTAGCAATCAGCCCCAGCATTTT.

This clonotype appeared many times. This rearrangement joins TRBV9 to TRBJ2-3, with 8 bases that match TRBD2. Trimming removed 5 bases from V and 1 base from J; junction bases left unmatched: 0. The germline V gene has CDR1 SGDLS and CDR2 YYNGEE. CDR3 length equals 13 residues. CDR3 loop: CASSSGGTDTQYF. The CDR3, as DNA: TGTGCCAGCAGTAGCGGGGGCACAGATACGCAGTATTTT. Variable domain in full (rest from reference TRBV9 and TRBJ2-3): DSGVTQTPKHLITATGQRVTLRCSPRSGDLSVYWYQQSLDQGLQFLIQYYNGEERAKGNILERFSAQQFPDLHSELNLSSLELGDSALYFCASSSGGTDTQYFGPGTRLTVL.

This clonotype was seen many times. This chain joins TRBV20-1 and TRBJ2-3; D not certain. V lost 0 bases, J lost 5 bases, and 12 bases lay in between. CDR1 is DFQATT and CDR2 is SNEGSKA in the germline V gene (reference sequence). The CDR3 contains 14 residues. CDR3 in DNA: TGCAGTGCTAGAGATGATAAAGAGGAAGATACGCAGTATTTT. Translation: CSARDDKEEDTQYF.

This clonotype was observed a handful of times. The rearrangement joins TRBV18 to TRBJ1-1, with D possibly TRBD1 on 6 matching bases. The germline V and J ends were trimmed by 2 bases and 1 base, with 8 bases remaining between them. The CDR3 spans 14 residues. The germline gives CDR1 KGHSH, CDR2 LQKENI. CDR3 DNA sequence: TGTGCCAGCTCACCAGGGGGCCCGAACACTGAAGCTTTCTTT. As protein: CASSPGGPNTEAFF.

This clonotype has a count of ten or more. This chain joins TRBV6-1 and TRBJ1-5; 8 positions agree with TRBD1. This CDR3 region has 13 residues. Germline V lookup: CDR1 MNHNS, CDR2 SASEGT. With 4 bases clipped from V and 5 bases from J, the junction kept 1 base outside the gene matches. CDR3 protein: CASSGTGHQPQHF. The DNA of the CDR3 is TGTGCCAGCAGTGGGACAGGGCATCAGCCCCAGCATTTT.

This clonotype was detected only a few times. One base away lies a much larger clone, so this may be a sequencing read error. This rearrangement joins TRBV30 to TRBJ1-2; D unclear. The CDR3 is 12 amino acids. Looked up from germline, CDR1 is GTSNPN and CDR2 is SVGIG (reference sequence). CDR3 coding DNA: TGTGCCTGGATGAGTGCTGCGGGAGGCTACGCCTTC. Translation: CAWMSAAGGYAF.

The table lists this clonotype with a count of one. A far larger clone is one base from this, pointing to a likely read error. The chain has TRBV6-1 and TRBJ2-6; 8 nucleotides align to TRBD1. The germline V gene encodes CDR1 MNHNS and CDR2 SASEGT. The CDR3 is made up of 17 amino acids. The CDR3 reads CASSSFRGRAGAKVLTF. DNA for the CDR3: TGTGCCAGCAGTTCATTCAGGGGGCGCGCTGGGGCCAAAGTCCTGACTTTC.